The 20 T cell receptor beta chains below were found in one sample sequenced in a study of beta chain features in type 1 diabetes. Study-level findings and limits: Type 1 diabetes patients had TCRB CDR3s that were shorter (moderately but significantly so) in all four CD4+ subsets.

The isolated RNA, all of it, was reverse transcribed, so expressed TCRB transcripts were what got sequenced. The method was immunoSEQ multiplex PCR; TCRdb's version includes in-frame clones alone and lacks a portion of them. This table holds hundreds of thousands of clones, roughly an eighth found once. The antigens for these receptors are not known. The sequenced sample was naive CD4+ T cells from blood. The receptor set was obtained from a man aged 18 to 29 with type 1 diabetes.

The J gene is TRBJ1-2, the V gene TRBV10-3; D is unclear. The germline V gene encodes CDR1 ENHRY and CDR2 SYGVKD. The length of the CDR3 is 13 residues. Trimming removed 3 bases at V and 5 bases at J, with 10 bases between. DNA of the CDR3: TGTGCCATCAGTGATTATCCCAGTTATGGCTACACCTTC. Protein: CAISDYPSYGYTF.

The chain joins TRBV6-6 to TRBJ2-5; TRBD1 matches at 7 bases. Trimming took 6 bases from V and 0 from J; bases not matched to a gene: 7. The germline gives CDR1 MNHNY, CDR2 SVGAGI (reference sequence). The CDR3 covers 15 residues. The CDR3, as DNA: TGTGCCAGCAGACACAGGGGAGAGTACCAAGAGACCCAGTACTTC. Its protein product is CASRHRGEYQETQYF.

This clone has only a few counts. The chain carries TRBV13 and TRBJ1-2, with D possibly matching TRBD1 (6 bases). Germline V CDR1 and CDR2: PRHDT, FYEKMQ (reference sequence). The length of the CDR3 is 19 residues. Trimming shortened V by 3 bases and J by 2 bases, and 25 bases separated the two germline ends. Here the CDR3 DNA reads TGTGCCAGCAGCTTTGGCCGAACAGGGATCGCGGTTCAAAACTATGGCTACACCTTC. This gives the protein CASSFGRTGIAVQNYGYTF.

This clone was observed a handful of times. V and J are TRBV30 and TRBJ1-2; possibly TRBD1 for D (6 bases). The V gene lost 3 bases and the J gene lost 8 bases, with 16 bases spanning the gap. Germline V gene data show CDR1 as GTSNPN and CDR2 as SVGIG (reference sequence). The CDR3 is 13 residues long. In DNA, the CDR3 is TGTGCCTGGAGCCCCGAGCCGGGGGGCGGCTACACCTTC. Translation gives CAWSPEPGGGYTF.

The gene calls are TRBV30 and TRBJ1-2; D gene unclear. CDR1 GTSNPN and CDR2 SVGIG come from the germline V gene (reference sequence). V was clipped by 8 bases and J by 0 bases, with 10 bases between them. This CDR3 is built from 12 residues. DNA for the CDR3: TGTGCCGTCCTCGGTCCTAACTATGGCTACACCTTC. Translation: CAVLGPNYGYTF.

The chain employs TRBV11-2 and TRBJ2-5, with D perhaps matching TRBD1 (6 bases). V dropped 4 bases and J dropped 2 bases, with 8 bases sitting between them. This CDR3 contains 13 residues. Per germline, CDR1 SGHAT and CDR2 FQNNGV. The DNA of the CDR3 is TGTGCCAGCAGCTCCGGGACACAAGAGACCCAGTACTTC. As protein: CASSSGTQETQYF.

The chain carries TRBV6-5 and TRBJ1-2; TRBD1 agrees at 7 bases. This CDR3 is built from 13 residues. Trimming cost V 6 bases and J 8 bases; bases outside gene matches: 9. CDR1 MNHEY and CDR2 SVGAGI come from the germline V gene. This CDR3 is CASSLGQAVGYTF. CDR3 sequence (DNA): TGTGCCAGCAGCCTCGGACAGGCGGTGGGCTACACCTTC.

This chain links TRBV6-5 with TRBJ2-7, with D uncertain. Germline CDR1 and CDR2: MNHEY and SVGAGI. CDR3 length: 14 amino acids. V was pared by 0 bases and J by 6 bases, with 12 bases between. CDR3 protein: CASSYSMAALEQYF. The CDR3 DNA reads TGTGCCAGCAGTTACTCGATGGCTGCCCTCGAGCAGTACTTC.

This clone was seen a handful of times. V is TRBV6-5 and J is TRBJ1-1; 8 bases are shared with TRBD1. The CDR3 is 13 residues long. V dropped 6 bases and J dropped 5; count of bases not matched to a gene: 5. Germline V gene sequence: CDR1 MNHEY, CDR2 SVGAGI. This chain's CDR3 is CASSHDRGTEAFF. The DNA for the CDR3 is TGTGCCAGCAGCCACGACAGGGGAACTGAAGCTTTCTTT.

A few counts support this clone. For the CDR3, the DNA is TGTGCCAGCGGCATAGGGATGGAGGGTCAGCCCCAGCATTTT. This codes for CASGIGMEGQPQHF. The J gene is TRBJ1-5, the V gene TRBV7-9; D ambiguous. The CDR3 extends over 14 amino acids. Germline V gene data show CDR1 as SEHNR and CDR2 as FQNEAQ (reference sequence). The V end was cut by 8 bases, the J end by 6 bases, with 17 bases between.

This clone came up a few times. The chain carries TRBV29-1 and TRBJ2-3; TRBD2 agrees at 8 bases. The V segment lost 7 bases and the J segment 5 bases; nucleotides outside the gene matches: 8. The CDR3 loop spans 13 amino acids. CDR1 and CDR2 from the germline V gene are SQVTM and ANQGSEA. The chain's CDR3 is CSGVTAGGDTQYF. In DNA form, the CDR3 reads TGCAGCGGCGTGACTGCGGGGGGAGATACGCAGTATTTT.

This clone was counted a few times. The CDR3 sequence is CASSEGPFASGNTIYF. CDR3 sequence (DNA): TGCGCCAGCAGCGAGGGACCGTTCGCCTCTGGAAACACCATATATTTT. The gene calls are TRBV4-1 and TRBJ1-3; D perhaps matches TRBD1 (5 bases). Trimming stripped 5 bases from V and 0 bases from J, with 14 bases between. Germline CDR1 MGHRA, CDR2 YSYEKL. This CDR3 has 16 amino acids.

The V and J genes are TRBV10-3 and TRBJ2-7; 9 nucleotides agree with TRBD1. The CDR3 length is 15 residues. Germline values: CDR1 ENHRY, CDR2 SYGVKD. V gave up 6 bases and J gave up 2 bases; unmatched junction bases: 8. Here the CDR3 reads CAIRTTGGDAYEQYF. The CDR3 DNA reads as TGTGCCATCAGGACCACAGGGGGCGACGCCTACGAGCAGTACTTC.

CDR3 protein: CSVGGVGSGNTIYF. The CDR3 DNA reads as TGCAGCGTTGGGGGGGTAGGATCTGGAAACACCATATATTTT. This chain links TRBV29-1 with TRBJ1-3, with a tentative D call TRBD1 (5 bases). CDR1 and CDR2 (germline): SQVTM, ANQGSEA. Trimming pared 4 bases from V and 1 base from J, leaving 11 bases between. There are 14 residues in the CDR3.

The chain couples TRBV18 to TRBJ1-1; a possible D gene is TRBD1 (6 bases). The CDR3 consists of 16 residues. V was cut by 2 bases and J by 0 bases, with 13 bases left in between. CDR1 and CDR2 from the germline V gene are KGHSH and LQKENI. The CDR3 coding sequence is TGTGCCAGCTCACCAGGAGTGGGACATATGAACACTGAAGCTTTCTTT. It codes for CASSPGVGHMNTEAFF.

The chain joins TRBV2 to TRBJ1-6; perhaps TRBD1 as D (5 bases). CDR3 length equals 14 residues. Trimming pared 8 bases from V and 8 bases from J, leaving 16 bases between. The V gene's germline CDR1 is SNHLY and CDR2 FYNNEI. Written as DNA, the CDR3 is TGTGCCAGCGGGGGGGGTTTTCGGGATTCACCCCTCCACTTT. It specifies CASGGGFRDSPLHF.

The V and J genes are TRBV7-2 and TRBJ2-7; no clear D. V shed 2 bases and J shed 5 bases, with 16 bases lying between them. Germline assignment: CDR1 SGHTA and CDR2 FQGNSA. This CDR3 contains 15 residues. CDR3 sequence reads: CASSLQAYQSDEQYF. For the CDR3, the DNA is TGTGCCAGCAGCTTACAGGCGTACCAATCGGACGAGCAGTACTTC.

This clone occurred a few times. V gene TRBV6-1 combines with J gene TRBJ1-6; the D gene is possibly TRBD1 (5 bases). The CDR3 is 13 residues long. Between the trimmed V and J ends, which lost 6 bases and 7 bases, there was a span of 10 bases. Per the germline V gene, CDR1 is MNHNS and CDR2 is SASEGT. In nucleotides, the CDR3 is TGTGCCAGCAGAGGGGACGGGAATTCACCCCTCCACTTT. Its protein product is CASRGDGNSPLHF.

This clone is a singleton in its sample. The chain uses TRBV7-9 and TRBJ1-4; D not resolved. This CDR3 comprises 14 residues. Germline-derived CDR1 and CDR2 are SEHNR and FQNEAQ (reference sequence). Deletions cut 4 bases from V and 3 bases from J, with 9 bases between. The CDR3 here is CASSSIRANEKLFF. The CDR3 DNA reads TGTGCCAGCAGCTCCATCCGGGCTAATGAAAAACTGTTTTTT.

The rearrangement joins TRBV10-3 to TRBJ1-2; D call uncertain. V lost 8 bases to trimming and J lost 6 bases, with 7 bases between them. The CDR3 is made up of 10 amino acids. Germline CDR1 and CDR2: ENHRY and SYGVKD. As DNA, the CDR3 is TGTGCCATCGGGGAGAATGGCTACACCTTC. The encoded protein is CAIGENGYTF.